A single sample gave rise to the 14 T cell receptor beta chains below, sequenced in a study of cytotoxic CD8 clonotypes in ibrutinib-treated CLL. Libraries were prepared by immunoSEQ multiplex PCR; TCRdb keeps only in-frame clonotypes and omits some of them. The data contain some 350,000 clones, 60% to 80% of them singletons. Sample: PBMCs, taken after 36 months of ibrutinib treatment. The receptors shown here come from a human donor with chronic lymphocytic leukemia.

A single count supports this clone. This chain links TRBV7-2 with TRBJ2-5; D tentatively fits TRBD1 or TRBD2 (5 bases each). Germline values: CDR1 SGHTA, CDR2 FQGNSA. The CDR3 runs to 13 residues. Trimming left V 5 bases short and J 3 bases short, with 10 bases between. In nucleotides, the CDR3 is TGTGCCAGCAGCCGAGGGGAAAAAGAGACCCAGTACTTC. Its protein is CASSRGEKETQYF.

This clone was found once. The chain recombines TRBV11-3 with TRBJ1-1, with D unclear. The V gene's germline CDR1 is SGHNT and CDR2 YENEEA. The CDR3 extends over 12 amino acids. Trimming took off 4 bases at V and 1 base at J, with 4 bases between the two ends. The chain's CDR3 is CASSSENTEAFF. CDR3 DNA: TGTGCCAGCAGCTCGGAGAACACTGAAGCTTTCTTT. Together with reference TRBV11-3 and TRBJ1-1, the CDR3 gives the full variable domain: EAGVVQSPRYKIIEKKQPVAFWCNPISGHNTLYWYLQNLGQGPELLIRYENEEAVDDSQLPKDRFSAERLKGVDSTLKIQPAELGDSAVYLCASSSENTEAFFGQGTRLTVV.

This clone was seen a single time. This chain uses TRBV29-1 with TRBJ2-5, with D perhaps matching TRBD1 (6 bases). Trimming pared 1 base from V and 2 bases from J, leaving 8 bases between. The CDR3 totals 13 residues. Germline V gives CDR1 SQVTM, CDR2 ANQGSEA. The CDR3 spells CSVEATGQETQYF. CDR3 nucleotides: TGCAGCGTTGAAGCGACAGGTCAAGAGACCCAGTACTTC.

The gene calls are TRBV27 and TRBJ2-7; D ambiguous. The CDR3 is 11 amino acids. From germline, CDR1 is MNHEY and CDR2 SMNVEV (reference sequence). The V and J ends lost 9 bases and 3 bases respectively, with 9 bases between them. This chain's CDR3 is CASGVHYEQYF. The DNA of the CDR3 is TGTGCCAGTGGGGTTCACTACGAGCAGTACTTC.

The chain employs TRBV7-3 and TRBJ2-7; the match to TRBD1 covers 10 bases. This CDR3 is 14 amino acids long. The junction had 2 bases not matched to a gene; V was cut back by 4 bases and J by 2 bases. Per germline, CDR1 SGHTA and CDR2 FQGTGA. CDR3 DNA: TGTGCCAGCAGCTGGGGACAGGGGCCCTACGAGCAGTACTTC. Its protein is CASSWGQGPYEQYF. Drawing the rest from reference TRBV7-3 and TRBJ2-7, the complete variable domain is GAGVSQTPSNKVTEKGKYVELRCDPISGHTALYWYRQSLGQGPEFLIYFQGTGAADDSGLPNDRFFAVRPEGSVSTLKIQRTERGDSAVYLCASSWGQGPYEQYFGPGTRLTVT.

The chain combines TRBV29-1 with TRBJ2-1; 7 nucleotides line up with TRBD2. The J segment lost 3 bases and the V segment lost 4 bases, leaving 6 bases of the junction unmatched. The CDR3 totals 14 residues. Germline CDR1 reads SQVTM; CDR2 reads ANQGSEA. The CDR3 coding sequence is TGCAGCGTTGCGGTCGGCGGGAGCTACAATGAGCAGTTCTTC. Translation gives CSVAVGGSYNEQFF.

The chain employs TRBV6-1 and TRBJ1-6; 7 nucleotides align to TRBD1. Germline-derived CDR1 and CDR2 are MNHNS and SASEGT. This CDR3 spans 14 amino acids. V gave up 7 bases and J gave up 7 bases; unmatched junction bases: 7. Written as DNA, the CDR3 is TGTGCCAGCACCAGGGGGGACGGGAATTCACCCCTCCACTTT. Translation gives CASTRGDGNSPLHF.

This clone was detected only a few times. The J gene is TRBJ2-3, the V gene TRBV9; 9 bases are a match to TRBD1. Germline assignment: CDR1 SGDLS and CDR2 YYNGEE. The trim removed 3 bases at V and 6 bases at J, leaving 5 bases unmatched. The CDR3 runs to 14 residues. CDR3 amino acids: CASSENRGPDTQYF. The CDR3 DNA is TGTGCCAGCAGCGAAAACAGGGGGCCGGATACGCAGTATTTT.

This clone was recorded a few times. The chain is built from TRBV2 and TRBJ2-3; D not resolved. The CDR3 has 14 residues. The V gene's germline CDR1 is SNHLY and CDR2 FYNNEI. V lost 2 bases, J lost 4 bases, and 10 bases lay in between. CDR3 in amino acids: CASSESLIPDTQYF. CDR3 in DNA: TGTGCCAGCAGTGAATCCCTAATTCCAGATACGCAGTATTTT.

The genes are TRBV25-1 and TRBJ2-7; possibly TRBD2 for D (5 bases). The V gene's germline CDR1 is MGHDK and CDR2 SYGVNS. The CDR3 covers 18 residues. The V end lost 7 bases, the J end lost 0 bases, and 25 bases lay between the germline ends. The CDR3 DNA follows: TGTGCCAGCAATCCCCCCCGGACTCCAGATTTCTTCTCCTACGAGCAGTACTTC. Translated, it gives CASNPPRTPDFFSYEQYF.

The chain has TRBV5-1 and TRBJ1-3; D not certain. The V end lost 4 bases, the J end lost 0 bases, and 11 bases lay between the germline ends. Germline-derived CDR1 and CDR2 are SGHRS and YFSETQ. The CDR3 consists of 15 residues. Written as DNA, the CDR3 is TGCGCCAGCAGCCCCGATGGGGACTCTGGAAACACCATATATTTT. This codes for CASSPDGDSGNTIYF.

This sequence joins TRBV28 and TRBJ2-1; unclear D gene. Per germline, CDR1 MDHEN and CDR2 SYDVKM. V was cut by 4 bases and J by 4 bases, with 14 bases left in between. The CDR3 totals 15 residues. DNA for the CDR3: TGTGCCAGCAGTTCTCCACACAAGGGTTACAATGAGCAGTTCTTC. Translated, it gives CASSSPHKGYNEQFF.

This clone has just one count. V is TRBV29-1 and J is TRBJ2-1; 8 bases map to TRBD2. Per germline, CDR1 SQVTM and CDR2 ANQGSEA. The junction had 4 bases not matched to a gene; V was cut back by 6 bases and J by 0 bases. The CDR3 runs 14 residues. CDR3 DNA sequence: TGCAGCGTCCACGGGACTAGCTCCTACAATGAGCAGTTCTTC. This encodes CSVHGTSSYNEQFF.

This sequence joins TRBV7-6 and TRBJ2-1; 9 bases are a match to TRBD2. J lost 5 bases, V lost 0 bases, and 11 bases had no gene match. This CDR3 region has 18 residues. Germline V gives CDR1 SGHVS, CDR2 FNYEAQ. The CDR3 is CASSLAYKGGRAHNEQFF. In DNA, the CDR3 is TGTGCCAGCAGCTTAGCGTATAAGGGCGGGAGGGCCCACAATGAGCAGTTCTTC.